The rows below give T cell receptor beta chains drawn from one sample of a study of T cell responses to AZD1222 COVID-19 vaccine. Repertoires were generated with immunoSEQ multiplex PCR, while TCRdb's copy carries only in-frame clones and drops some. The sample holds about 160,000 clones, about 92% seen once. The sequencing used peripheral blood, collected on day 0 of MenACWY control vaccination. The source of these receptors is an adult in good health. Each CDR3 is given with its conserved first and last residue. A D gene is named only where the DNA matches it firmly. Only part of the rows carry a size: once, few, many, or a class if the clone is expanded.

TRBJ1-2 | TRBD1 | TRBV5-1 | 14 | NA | TGCGCCAGCAGCCTTGGACAGGGCAACTATGGCTACACCTTC | CASSLGQGNYGYTF
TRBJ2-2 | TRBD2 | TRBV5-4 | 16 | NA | TGTGCCAGCAGCTTGGGACTAGCGGAGGTCACCGGGGAGCTGTTTTTT | CASSLGLAEVTGELFF
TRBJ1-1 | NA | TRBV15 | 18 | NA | TGTGCCACCAGCAGAGGGTACCGTGGGGTCTCACAAAACACTGAAGCTTTCTTT | CATSRGYRGVSQNTEAFF
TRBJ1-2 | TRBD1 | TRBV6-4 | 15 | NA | TGTGCCAGCAGTCAAAACCTCGGGACAGGGCATGGCTACACCTTC | CASSQNLGTGHGYTF
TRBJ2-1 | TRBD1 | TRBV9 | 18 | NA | TGTGCCAGCAGCGTAGGGACAGGGGAGGGAGGGGTCTACAATGAGCAGTTCTTC | CASSVGTGEGGVYNEQFF
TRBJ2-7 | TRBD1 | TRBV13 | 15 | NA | TGTGCCAGCAGCTTGACCGGGACAGGGTCCTACGAGCAGTACTTC | CASSLTGTGSYEQYF
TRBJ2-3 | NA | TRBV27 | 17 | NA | TGTGCCAGCAGTTTTAGCCAGAGAGGTCCCTACACAGATACGCAGTATTTT | CASSFSQRGPYTDTQYF
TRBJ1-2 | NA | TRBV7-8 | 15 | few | TGTGCCAGCAGCTTAGTCGGAGGGAGCAACTATGGCTACACCTTC | CASSLVGGSNYGYTF
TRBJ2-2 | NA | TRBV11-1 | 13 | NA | TGTGCCAGCAGCTTAGGGTTCACCGGGGAGCTGTTTTTT | CASSLGFTGELFF
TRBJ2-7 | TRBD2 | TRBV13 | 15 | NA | TGTGCCAGCAGCATCCAAGCGGGAGGGCCGGACGAGCAGTACTTC | CASSIQAGGPDEQYF
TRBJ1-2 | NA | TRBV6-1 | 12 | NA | TGTGCCAGCAGTGAAGGACCATATGGCTACACCTTC | CASSEGPYGYTF
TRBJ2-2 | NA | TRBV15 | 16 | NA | TGTGCCACCAGCAGAGACTGGGGGCCCGGAACCGGGGAGCTGTTTTTT | CATSRDWGPGTGELFF
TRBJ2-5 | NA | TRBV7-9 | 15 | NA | TGTGCCAGCAGCTTAGGTGAACCGGGGTCGCAGACCCAGTACTTC | CASSLGEPGSQTQYF
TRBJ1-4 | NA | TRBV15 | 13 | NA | TGTGCCACCAGCGGGGAGGGTAATGAAAAACTGTTTTTT | CATSGEGNEKLFF
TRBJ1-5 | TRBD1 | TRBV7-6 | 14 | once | TGTGCCAGCAGCTTAGAGGACAGGGGGAAGCCCCAGCATTTT | CASSLEDRGKPQHF
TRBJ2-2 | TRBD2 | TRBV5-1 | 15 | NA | TGCGCCAGCAGCTTTAAGCGGGAGAGCACCGGGGAGCTGTTTTTT | CASSFKRESTGELFF
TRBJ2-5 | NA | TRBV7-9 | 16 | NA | TGTGCCAGCAGCTTAATAGGGGCGGAGGGGCCCGAGACCCAGTACTTC | CASSLIGAEGPETQYF
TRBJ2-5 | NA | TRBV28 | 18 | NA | TGTGCCAGCAGTTTCCGCTTCGGGAGGGGACAGACGCAAGAGACCCAGTACTTC | CASSFRFGRGQTQETQYF
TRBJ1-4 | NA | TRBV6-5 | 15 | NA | TGTGCCAGCAGTTACTCTGGATCAACTAATGAAAAACTGTTTTTT | CASSYSGSTNEKLFF
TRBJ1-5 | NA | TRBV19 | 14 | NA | TGTGCCAGTACGACATCTTATAGCAATCAGCCCCAGCATTTT | CASTTSYSNQPQHF
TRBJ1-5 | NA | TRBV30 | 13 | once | TGTGCCTGGAGTGTGGGTTCTTCTCAGCCCCAGCATTTT | CAWSVGSSQPQHF
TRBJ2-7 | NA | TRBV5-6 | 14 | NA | TGTGCCAGCAGCTTAGGTCGGGGTTCGGGCGAGCAGTACTTC | CASSLGRGSGEQYF
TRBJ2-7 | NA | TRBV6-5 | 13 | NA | TGTGCCAGCAGCTGGGGGGTCTCCTACGAGCAGTACTTC | CASSWGVSYEQYF
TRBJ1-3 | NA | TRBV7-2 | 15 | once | TGTGCCAGCAGCTTGGGACTTAACTCTGGAAACACCATATATTTT | CASSLGLNSGNTIYF